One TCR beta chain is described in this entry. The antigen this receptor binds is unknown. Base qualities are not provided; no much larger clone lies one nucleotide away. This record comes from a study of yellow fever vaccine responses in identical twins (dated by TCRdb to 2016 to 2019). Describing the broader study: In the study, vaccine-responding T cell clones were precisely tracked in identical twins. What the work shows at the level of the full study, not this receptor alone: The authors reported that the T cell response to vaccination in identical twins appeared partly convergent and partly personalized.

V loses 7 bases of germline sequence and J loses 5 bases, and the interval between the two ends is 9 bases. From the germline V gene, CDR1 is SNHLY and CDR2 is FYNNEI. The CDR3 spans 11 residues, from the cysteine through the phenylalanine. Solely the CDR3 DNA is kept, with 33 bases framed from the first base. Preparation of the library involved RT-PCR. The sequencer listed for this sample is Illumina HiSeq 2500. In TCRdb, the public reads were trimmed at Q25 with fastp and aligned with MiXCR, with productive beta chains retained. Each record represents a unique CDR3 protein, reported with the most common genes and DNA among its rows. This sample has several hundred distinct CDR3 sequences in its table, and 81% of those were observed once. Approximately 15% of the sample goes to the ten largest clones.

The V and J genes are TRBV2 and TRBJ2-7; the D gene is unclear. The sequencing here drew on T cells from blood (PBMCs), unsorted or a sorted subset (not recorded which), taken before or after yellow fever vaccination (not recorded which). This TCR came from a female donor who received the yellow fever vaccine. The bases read TGTGCCAGCACCCAAGAGCACGAGCAGTACTTC. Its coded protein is CASTQEHEQYF.